These 16 T cell receptor beta chains originate from one sample sequenced in a study of blood T cell repertoires in COVID-19. The repertoire was sequenced with immunoSEQ multiplex PCR; TCRdb's copy has only in-frame clones and lacks some. The profile shows tens of thousands of clones, roughly 90% of them singletons. The material sequenced was peripheral blood. The receptors shown here come from a man aged 60-69 years with COVID-19, enrolled during active disease.

This chain connects TRBV5-1 to TRBJ2-6; TRBD1 aligns across 9 bases. Trimming at V came to 0 bases and at J to 0 bases, leaving 7 bases not matched to a gene. This CDR3 region has 19 residues. Germline CDR1 is SGHRS and CDR2 is YFSETQ. The CDR3 DNA reads TGCGCCAGCAGCTTGGTTTCCGGGACAGGGTCCTCTGGGGCCAACGTCCTGACTTTC. Translating it yields CASSLVSGTGSSGANVLTF.

The chain joins TRBV13 to TRBJ2-3, with D uncertain. Germline V lookup: CDR1 PRHDT, CDR2 FYEKMQ (reference sequence). V dropped 4 bases and J dropped 6 bases, with 20 bases sitting between them. The CDR3 consists of 16 residues. CDR3 sequence reads: CASSSRGTSSGDTQYF. The CDR3, as DNA: TGTGCCAGCAGCTCCCGAGGAACAAGCTCTGGGGATACGCAGTATTTT.

The rearrangement joins TRBV28 to TRBJ1-1, with 9 bases aligning to TRBD1. The length of the CDR3 is 16 residues. V was clipped by 5 bases and J by 4 bases; unmatched bases: 11. Germline V CDR1 and CDR2: MDHEN, SYDVKM. Here the CDR3 DNA reads TGTGCCAGCAGTATGCTTCGACACAGGGGGCCCACTGAAGCTTTCTTT. This encodes CASSMLRHRGPTEAFF. The full variable domain, completed using reference TRBV28 and TRBJ1-1, is DVKVTQSSRYLVKRTGEKVFLECVQDMDHENMFWYRQDPGLGLRLIYFSYDVKMKEKGDIPEGYSVSREKKERFSLILESASTNQTSMYLCASSMLRHRGPTEAFFGQGTRLTVV.

This chain connects TRBV19 to TRBJ2-3, with 7 bases identical to TRBD2. Germline CDR1 and CDR2: LNHDA and SQIVND (reference sequence). The CDR3 spans 15 residues. V was clipped by 4 bases and J by 0 bases; unmatched bases: 4. CDR3 sequence: CASSSGRASTDTQYF. In nucleotides, the CDR3 is TGTGCCAGTAGTAGTGGGAGGGCAAGCACAGATACGCAGTATTTT.

This sequence joins TRBV7-2 and TRBJ1-4; a weak D match, TRBD1 (6 bases). Trimming left V 9 bases short and J 3 bases short, with 11 bases between. Germline CDR1 is SGHTA and CDR2 is FQGNSA. The CDR3 consists of 13 residues. The CDR3 DNA reads as TGTGCCAGTACAGGGCCTGCTAATGAAAAACTGTTTTTT. This codes for CASTGPANEKLFF.

V and J are TRBV5-1 and TRBJ2-1; 12 bases are shared with TRBD2. Germline V gene sequence: CDR1 SGHRS, CDR2 YFSETQ. This CDR3 contains 16 residues. The ends lost 0 bases at V and 4 bases at J; junction bases unmatched: 2. In nucleotides, the CDR3 is TGCGCCAGCAGCTTGGACGGACTAGCGGGATACAATGAGCAGTTCTTC. Its protein product is CASSLDGLAGYNEQFF.

The genes are TRBV7-3 and TRBJ2-7; the match to TRBD1 covers 7 bases. CDR3 length equals 14 residues. J was trimmed by 0 bases and V by 3 bases; bases with no gene match: 2. The germline V gene has CDR1 SGHTA and CDR2 FQGTGA. CDR3 bases: TGTGCCAGCAGCTTCGGACAGGACTCCTACGAGCAGTACTTC. The encoded protein is CASSFGQDSYEQYF.

This clone was recorded only once. This rearrangement joins TRBV2 to TRBJ1-5, with D possibly TRBD1 on 5 matching bases. Germline values: CDR1 SNHLY, CDR2 FYNNEI. Between the trimmed V and J ends, which lost 5 bases and 2 bases, there was a span of 10 bases. This CDR3 has 14 amino acids. CDR3 loop: CASSSGLGNQPQHF. The CDR3 DNA reads TGTGCCAGCAGTTCGGGACTTGGCAATCAGCCCCAGCATTTT.

The chain joins TRBV24-1 to TRBJ2-7, with 9 bases that match TRBD1. The CDR3 is 17 amino acids. V gave up 4 bases and J gave up 4 bases; unmatched junction bases: 13. Germline V CDR1 and CDR2: KGHDR, SFDVKD. Here the CDR3 DNA reads TGTGCCACCAGTGACCCGTCCGGGACAGGGCTCTCTTACGAGCAGTACTTC. Amino acid sequence: CATSDPSGTGLSYEQYF.

This sequence joins TRBV6-2 or TRBV6-3 and TRBJ2-1; D is possibly TRBD2 (6 bases). CDR3 size: 15 residues. The V end was cut by 4 bases, the J end by 3 bases, with 13 bases between. Germline V gene lookup returns CDR1 MNHEY and CDR2 SVGEGT. CDR3 sequence (DNA): TGTGCCAGCAGTTCCGGGGGAGGCCTCTACAATGAGCAGTTCTTC. Residues: CASSSGGGLYNEQFF.

On this clone: Sequence at one end of the junction differs from germline and may be a read error. The chain links TRBV3-1 (or the pseudogene TRBV3-2) to TRBJ2-5, with 7 bases that match TRBD1. CDR1 and CDR2 (germline): LGHDT, YNNKEL (reference sequence). The CDR3 covers 16 residues. The CDR3 sequence is CASSPQTGKVVEIQYF. CDR3 DNA: TGTGCCAGCAGCCCCCAGACAGGGAAGGTAGTAGAGATCCAGTACTTC.

This clone occurred a few times. An end of the junction does not agree with germline; a read error may underlie this. The chain combines TRBV7-7 with TRBJ2-1, with TRBD2 as a possible D gene (5 bases). This CDR3 spans 16 amino acids. Germline loops: CDR1 SSHAT, CDR2 FNYEAQ (reference sequence). CDR3 sequence: CASSLAVDSTRDEQFF. For the CDR3, the DNA is TGTGCTAGCAGCTTAGCAGTGGACTCCACTCGGGATGAGCAGTTCTTC.

The chain recombines TRBV3-1 (or the pseudogene TRBV3-2) with TRBJ2-1, with TRBD2 matching 14 bases. V trimming: 2 bases; J trimming: 3 bases; junction bases outside the gene matches: 6. CDR1 and CDR2 from the germline V gene are LGHDT and YNNKEL (reference sequence). CDR3 length equals 18 residues. CDR3 nucleotide sequence: TGTGCCAGCAGCCAACGGACTAGCGGGAGGCTCGTCTACAATGAGCAGTTCTTC. It yields the protein CASSQRTSGRLVYNEQFF.

The CDR3 DNA is TGTGCCAGTAGTATAGGGGCGTCCTCACCCCTCCACTTT. It yields the protein CASSIGASSPLHF. V gene TRBV19 combines with J gene TRBJ1-6; D ambiguous. This CDR3 spans 13 amino acids. Trimming stripped 1 base from V and 10 bases from J, with 8 bases between. Germline-derived CDR1 and CDR2 are LNHDA and SQIVND (reference sequence). The whole variable domain, filled in from reference TRBV19 and TRBJ1-6, reads DGGITQSPKYLFRKEGQNVTLSCEQNLNHDAMYWYRQDPGQGLRLIYYSQIVNDFQKGDIAEGYSVSREKKESFPLTVTSAQKNPTAFYLCASSIGASSPLHFGNGTRLTVT.

The J gene is TRBJ1-4, the V gene TRBV6-5; TRBD1 matches 7 bases. The germline V gene has CDR1 MNHEY and CDR2 SVGAGI. After removal of 5 bases from V and 7 bases from J, the junction contained 7 bases not matched to a gene. This CDR3 region has 14 residues. The CDR3 here is CASSLDRAGEKLFF. Written as DNA, the CDR3 is TGTGCCAGCAGTCTCGACAGGGCCGGTGAAAAACTGTTTTTT.

The CDR3, as DNA: TGCGCCAGCAGCTTTACAACAGGGACCAATGAGCAGTTCTTC. Translated: CASSFTTGTNEQFF. The chain employs TRBV5-1 and TRBJ2-1; tentatively, D is TRBD1 (6 bases). Trimming took off 2 bases at V and 6 bases at J, with 12 bases between the two ends. Germline V gene lookup returns CDR1 SGHRS and CDR2 YFSETQ. The CDR3 has 14 amino acids.